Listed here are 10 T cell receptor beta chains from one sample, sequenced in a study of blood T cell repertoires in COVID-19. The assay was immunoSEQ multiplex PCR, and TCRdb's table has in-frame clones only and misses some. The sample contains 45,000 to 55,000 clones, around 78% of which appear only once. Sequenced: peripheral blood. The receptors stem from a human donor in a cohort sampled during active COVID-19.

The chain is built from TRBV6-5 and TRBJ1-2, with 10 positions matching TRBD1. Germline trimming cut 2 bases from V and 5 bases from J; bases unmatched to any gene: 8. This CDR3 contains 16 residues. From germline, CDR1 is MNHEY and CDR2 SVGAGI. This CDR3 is CASSYGGQGQVYGYTF. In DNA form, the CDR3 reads TGTGCCAGCAGTTACGGGGGACAGGGGCAGGTTTATGGCTACACCTTC.

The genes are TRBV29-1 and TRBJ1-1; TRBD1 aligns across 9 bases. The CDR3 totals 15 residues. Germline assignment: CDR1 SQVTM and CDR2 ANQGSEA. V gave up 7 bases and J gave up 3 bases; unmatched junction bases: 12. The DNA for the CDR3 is TGCAGCGGGGGGAGGGACAGGGTGTTCGACACTGAAGCTTTCTTT. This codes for CSGGRDRVFDTEAFF.

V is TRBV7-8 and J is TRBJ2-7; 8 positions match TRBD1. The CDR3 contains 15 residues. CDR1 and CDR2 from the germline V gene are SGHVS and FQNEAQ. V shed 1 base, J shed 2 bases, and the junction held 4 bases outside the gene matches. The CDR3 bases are TGTGCCAGCAGCTTAGGGGGACAGGATCCCTACGAGCAGTACTTC. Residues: CASSLGGQDPYEQYF.

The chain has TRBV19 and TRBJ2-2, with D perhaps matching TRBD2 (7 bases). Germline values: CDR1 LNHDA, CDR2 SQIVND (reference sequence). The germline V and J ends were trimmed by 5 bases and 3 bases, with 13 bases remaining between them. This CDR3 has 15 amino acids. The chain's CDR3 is CASSPAGAYTGELFF. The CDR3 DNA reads TGTGCCAGTAGTCCCGCGGGGGCATACACCGGGGAGCTGTTTTTT.

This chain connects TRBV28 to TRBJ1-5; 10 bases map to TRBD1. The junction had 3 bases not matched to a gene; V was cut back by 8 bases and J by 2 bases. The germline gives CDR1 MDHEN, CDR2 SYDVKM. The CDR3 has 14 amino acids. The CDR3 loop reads CASLGQGGNQPQHF. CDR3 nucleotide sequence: TGTGCCAGCCTAGGACAGGGGGGCAATCAGCCCCAGCATTTT. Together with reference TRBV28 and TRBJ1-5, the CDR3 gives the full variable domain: DVKVTQSSRYLVKRTGEKVFLECVQDMDHENMFWYRQDPGLGLRLIYFSYDVKMKEKGDIPEGYSVSREKKERFSLILESASTNQTSMYLCASLGQGGNQPQHFGDGTRLSIL.

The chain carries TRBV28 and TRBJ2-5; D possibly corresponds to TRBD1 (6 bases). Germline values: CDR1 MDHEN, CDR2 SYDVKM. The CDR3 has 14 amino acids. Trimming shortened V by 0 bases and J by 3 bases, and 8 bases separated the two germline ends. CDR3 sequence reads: CASSLWPGEETQYF. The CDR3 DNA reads TGTGCCAGCAGTTTATGGCCAGGGGAAGAGACCCAGTACTTC.

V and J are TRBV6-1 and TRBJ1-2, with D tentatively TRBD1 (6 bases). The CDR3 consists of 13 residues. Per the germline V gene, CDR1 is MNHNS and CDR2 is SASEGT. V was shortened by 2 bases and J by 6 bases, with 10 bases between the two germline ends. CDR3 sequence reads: CASSEIGGDGYTF. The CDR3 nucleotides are TGTGCCAGCAGTGAAATAGGGGGTGATGGCTACACCTTC.

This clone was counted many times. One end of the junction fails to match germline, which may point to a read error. For the CDR3, the DNA is TGTGCCAGCAGCCTAGACAGGTATGGGGAAGCTTTCTTT. This translates into CASSLDRYGEAFF. The chain is built from TRBV11-2 and TRBJ1-1; maybe TRBD1 (6 bases). The CDR3 spans 13 residues. Per the germline V gene, CDR1 is SGHAT and CDR2 is FQNNGV.

The CDR3 bases are TGTGCCAGCAGTGAAGAAGGGACAGGGGGGCTAAAGAGGTTCTTC. This sequence encodes CASSEEGTGGLKRFF. This rearrangement joins TRBV2 to TRBJ2-1; 11 bases map to TRBD1. This CDR3 region has 15 residues. CDR1 is SNHLY, CDR2 FYNNEI, per germline. V gave up 1 base and J gave up 15 bases; unmatched junction bases: 11.

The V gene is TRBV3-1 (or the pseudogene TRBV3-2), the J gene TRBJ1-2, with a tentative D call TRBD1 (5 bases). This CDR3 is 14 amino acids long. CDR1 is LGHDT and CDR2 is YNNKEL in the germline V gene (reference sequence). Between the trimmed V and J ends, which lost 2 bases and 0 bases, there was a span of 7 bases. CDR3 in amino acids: CASSQQGTNYGYTF. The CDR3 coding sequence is TGTGCCAGCAGCCAACAGGGAACTAACTATGGCTACACCTTC.